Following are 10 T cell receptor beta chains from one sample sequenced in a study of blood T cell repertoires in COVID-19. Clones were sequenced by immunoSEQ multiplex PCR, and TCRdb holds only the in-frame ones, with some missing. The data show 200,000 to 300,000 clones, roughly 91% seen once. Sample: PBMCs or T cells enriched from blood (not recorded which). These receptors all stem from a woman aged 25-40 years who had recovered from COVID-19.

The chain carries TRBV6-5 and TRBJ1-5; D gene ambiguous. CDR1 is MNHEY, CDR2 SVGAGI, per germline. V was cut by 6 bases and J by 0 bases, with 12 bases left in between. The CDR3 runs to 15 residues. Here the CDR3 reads CASRFDGSSNQPQHF. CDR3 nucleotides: TGTGCCAGCAGATTCGACGGGTCTAGCAATCAGCCCCAGCATTTT.

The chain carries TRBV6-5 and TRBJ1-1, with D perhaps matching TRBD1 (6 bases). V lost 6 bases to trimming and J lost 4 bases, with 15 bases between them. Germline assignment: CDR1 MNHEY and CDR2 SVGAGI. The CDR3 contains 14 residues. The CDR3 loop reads CASSPGTLSTEAFF. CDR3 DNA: TGTGCCAGCAGCCCCGGGACATTGAGCACTGAAGCTTTCTTT.

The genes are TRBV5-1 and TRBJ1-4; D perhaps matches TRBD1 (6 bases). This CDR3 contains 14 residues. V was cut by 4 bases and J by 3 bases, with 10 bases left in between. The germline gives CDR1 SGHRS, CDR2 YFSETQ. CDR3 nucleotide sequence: TGCGCCAGCAGCGCGGACAGCCCTAATGAAAAACTGTTTTTT. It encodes CASSADSPNEKLFF. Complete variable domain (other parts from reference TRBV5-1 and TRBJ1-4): KAGVTQTPRYLIKTRGQQVTLSCSPISGHRSVSWYQQTPGQGLQFLFEYFSETQRNKGNFPGRFSGRQFSNSRSEMNVSTLELGDSALYLCASSADSPNEKLFFGSGTQLSVL.

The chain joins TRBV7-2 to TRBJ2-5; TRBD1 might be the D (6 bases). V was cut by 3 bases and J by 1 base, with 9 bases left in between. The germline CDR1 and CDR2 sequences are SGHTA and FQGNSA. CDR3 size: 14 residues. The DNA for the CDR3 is TGTGCCAGCAGCTTCTGGACAGTCCAAGAGACCCAGTACTTC. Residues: CASSFWTVQETQYF.

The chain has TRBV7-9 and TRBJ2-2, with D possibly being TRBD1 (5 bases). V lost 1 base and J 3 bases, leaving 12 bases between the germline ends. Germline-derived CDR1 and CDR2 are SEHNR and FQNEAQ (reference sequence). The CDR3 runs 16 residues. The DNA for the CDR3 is TGTGCCAGCAGCTTAGAGGGCAGGGCTGACACCGGGGAGCTGTTTTTT. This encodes CASSLEGRADTGELFF.

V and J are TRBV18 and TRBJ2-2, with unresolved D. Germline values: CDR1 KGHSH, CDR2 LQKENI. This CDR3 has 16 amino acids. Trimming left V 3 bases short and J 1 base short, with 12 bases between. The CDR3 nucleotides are TGTGCCAGCTCACCCTCCTCCCCACTGAACACCGGGGAGCTGTTTTTT. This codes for CASSPSSPLNTGELFF. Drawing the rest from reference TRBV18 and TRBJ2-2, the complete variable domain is NAGVMQNPRHLVRRRGQEARLRCSPMKGHSHVYWYRQLPEEGLKFMVYLQKENIIDESGMPKERFSAEFPKEGPSILRIQQVVRGDSAAYFCASSPSSPLNTGELFFGEGSRLTVL.

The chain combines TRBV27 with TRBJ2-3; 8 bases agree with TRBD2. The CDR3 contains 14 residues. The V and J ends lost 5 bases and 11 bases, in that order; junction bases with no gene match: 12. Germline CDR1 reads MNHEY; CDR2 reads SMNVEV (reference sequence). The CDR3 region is CASSQRGPSEGQYF. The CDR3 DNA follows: TGTGCCAGCAGTCAGCGGGGGCCCTCGGAGGGGCAGTATTTT.

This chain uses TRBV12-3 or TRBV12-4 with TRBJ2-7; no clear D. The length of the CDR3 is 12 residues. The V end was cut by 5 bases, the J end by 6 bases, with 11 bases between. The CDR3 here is CASSPNYREQYF. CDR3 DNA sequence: TGTGCCAGCAGTCCGAACTACCGCGAGCAGTACTTC.

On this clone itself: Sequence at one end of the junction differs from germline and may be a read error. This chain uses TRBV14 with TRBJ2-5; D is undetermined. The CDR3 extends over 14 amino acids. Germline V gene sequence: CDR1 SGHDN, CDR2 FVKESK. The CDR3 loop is CASSQLLFQETQYF. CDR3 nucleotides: TGTGCCAGCAGCCAACTACTTTTCCAAGAGACTCAGTACTTC.

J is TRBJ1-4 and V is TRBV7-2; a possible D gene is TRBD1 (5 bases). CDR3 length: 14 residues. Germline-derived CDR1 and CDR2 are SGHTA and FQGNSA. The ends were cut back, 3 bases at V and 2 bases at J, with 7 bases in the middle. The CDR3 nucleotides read TGTGCCAGCAGCTTGGGGGGGACTAATGAAAAACTGTTTTTT. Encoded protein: CASSLGGTNEKLFF. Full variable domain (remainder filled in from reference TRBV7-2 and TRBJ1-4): GAGVSQSPSNKVTEKGKDVELRCDPISGHTALYWYRQSLGQGLEFLIYFQGNSAPDKSGLPSDRFSAERTGGSVSTLTIQRTQQEDSAVYLCASSLGGTNEKLFFGSGTQLSVL.